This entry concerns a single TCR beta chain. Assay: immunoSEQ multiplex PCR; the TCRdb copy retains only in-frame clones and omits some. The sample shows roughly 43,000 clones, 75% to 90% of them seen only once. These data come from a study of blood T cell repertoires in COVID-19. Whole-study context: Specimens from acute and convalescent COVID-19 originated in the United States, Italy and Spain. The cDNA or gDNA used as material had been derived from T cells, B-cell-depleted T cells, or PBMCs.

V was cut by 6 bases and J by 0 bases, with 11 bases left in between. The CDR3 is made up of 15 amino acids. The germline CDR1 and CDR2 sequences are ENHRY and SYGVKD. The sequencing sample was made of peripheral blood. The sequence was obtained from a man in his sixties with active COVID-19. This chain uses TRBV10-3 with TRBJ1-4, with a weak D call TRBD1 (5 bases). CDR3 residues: CAISRDSATNEKLFF. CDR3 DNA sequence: TGTGCCATCAGCAGGGACTCTGCAACTAATGAAAAACTGTTTTTT.